This paragraph covers one T cell receptor beta chain sequence. Its recognized antigen is unknown. It has no much larger one-base neighbor in the sample; base qualities were not kept. According to the study, the label for this sample's time point signals: baseline before first vaccination. Vaccinee samples were obtained from the UK trials COV001 and COV002, which included a single-blind randomized controlled phase 2/3 trial of AZD1222 (ChAdOx1 nCoV-19) in healthy adults. Trial participant PBMC samples were collected at day 0 and day 28 after the second dose for TCRbeta chain sequencing. These data belong to a study of T cell responses to AZD1222 COVID-19 vaccine (dated by TCRdb to the early 2020s). Regarding the study in general: Because spike-specific TCR depth and breadth did not differ between the two schedules, AZD1222 recipients who got a second dose at roughly 4 weeks were pooled with those who got a second dose at roughly 12 weeks. TCR sequencing covered more than 230 trial participants: 207 given two doses of AZD1222 and 26 given two doses of MenACWY control vaccine. Trial participants were enrolled by age into subgroups of 18-55, 56-69 and 70-plus years, and roughly 150, 30 and 60 TCR-sequenced participants, respectively, were included in these subgroups.

The CDR3 regions of human TCRbeta chains were subjected to immunosequencing. In the paper's pipeline: Repertoire TCRs were matched against a reference library of SARS-CoV-2-specific TCRs generated with the MIRA antigen-specificity platform. Breadth meant the fraction of unique TCRs that were SARS-CoV-2-associated, whereas depth meant the fraction of total T cells that were SARS-CoV-2-associated. Using the MIRA data, each spike-specific TCR was assigned both to the spike region to which the TCR was reactive and to a CD4 or CD8 class. Log10-transformed breadth and depth values were compared by one-way ANOVA with Sidak's multiple comparisons tests. TCRdb obtained this table from immuneACCESS and retained in-frame rearrangements with V and J assigned. These tables miss some clones; where compared with another copy, unresolved V genes account for less than half of the shortfall, and the remainder is unexplained. The DNA was the basis for D and trimming; V, J and clone size are from that table. The sample has about 180,000 clones on record, about nine tenths of them singletons. Less than 3% of the sample comes from the top ten.

On the study overall, not on this receptor specifically: Participants were mostly white British, with more females than males. The authors suggested clonal diversity may have been underestimated. Nearly half of unique spike-specific TCRs reportedly recognized epitopes outside regions mutated in the B.1.351 and B.1.1.7 variants. After two AZD1222 doses, both the breadth and the depth of spike-specific TCRs were significantly higher than at day 0 and than in MenACWY recipients. Because no samples from the day 14 peak response were available, repertoires could be characterized only after the peak T cell response. The whole spike protein was spanned by vaccine-associated CD4 TCRs, and dominant responses were seen in regions 160-218 and 743-854. In the small 56-69-year group, the increase in depth fell short of significance, most likely because of low power. Conclusions about previously exposed vaccinees are limited, since just 6 or 7 AZD1222 recipients were seropositive for SARS-CoV-2 at baseline.

The source of this sequence is an adult in good health. The starting material was peripheral blood, obtained on day 0 of AZD1222 vaccination.

The DNA sequence reads TGTGCCAGCAGTGACGGGGAGGGGGCCTATGGCTACACCTTC. Translated, it reads CASSDGEGAYGYTF. The V and J genes are TRBV6-4 and TRBJ1-2; TRBD1 fits 7 bases in the junction. V is trimmed back by 2 bases and J by 4 bases, and the junction contains 4 bases that no gene match accounts for. Counted from cysteine to phenylalanine, this CDR3 has 14 amino acids. The CDR3 DNA has 42 bases and is translated from base 1. CDR1 and CDR2, looked up from the germline V gene, are MRHNA and SNTAGT.